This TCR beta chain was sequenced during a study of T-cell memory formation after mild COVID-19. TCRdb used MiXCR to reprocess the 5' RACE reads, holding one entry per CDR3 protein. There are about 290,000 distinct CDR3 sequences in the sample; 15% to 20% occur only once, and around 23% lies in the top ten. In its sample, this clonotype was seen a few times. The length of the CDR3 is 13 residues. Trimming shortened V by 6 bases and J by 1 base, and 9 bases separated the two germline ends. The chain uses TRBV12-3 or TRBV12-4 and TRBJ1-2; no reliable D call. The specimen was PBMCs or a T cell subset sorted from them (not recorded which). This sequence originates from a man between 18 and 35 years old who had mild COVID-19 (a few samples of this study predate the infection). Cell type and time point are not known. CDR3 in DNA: TGTGCCAGCAGACGGGGTCGTAACTATGGCTACACCTTC. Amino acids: CASRRGRNYGYTF.